This TCR beta chain was sequenced for a study of a mutant IDH1 vaccine in newly diagnosed glioma. For the study at large: The treated population exhibited a male proportion of roughly 62%, a female proportion of about 40%, and a mean age of around 40 years. Those enrolled had earlier been treated with radiotherapy, temozolomide, or both, mostly both.

Produced via immunoSEQ multiplex PCR; TCRdb's table is partial and in-frame only. The data show some 49,000 clones, over 75% seen once. In germline, CDR1 is LGHNA, CDR2 YSLEER. V was clipped by 0 bases and J by 1 base, with 7 bases between them. The CDR3 totals 15 residues. Concerning this clone itself: The antigen remains unidentified.

Time point meaning: week 47, end of study. With topical imiquimod, each dose of the vaccine consisted of 300 ug of mutant IDH1 20-mer peptide. The sequence derives from a woman in her thirties or forties with glioma. Some clones in this sample may be carry-over from other donors' samples. The input for sequencing was PBMCs, taken from a glioma patient whose treatment included an IDH1 peptide vaccine. The J gene is TRBJ2-1, the V gene TRBV4-3; a possible D gene is TRBD1 (6 bases). DNA of the CDR3: TGCGCCAGCAGCCAAGATACAGGGTCCTACAATGAGCAGTTCTTC. It translates to CASSQDTGSYNEQFF.